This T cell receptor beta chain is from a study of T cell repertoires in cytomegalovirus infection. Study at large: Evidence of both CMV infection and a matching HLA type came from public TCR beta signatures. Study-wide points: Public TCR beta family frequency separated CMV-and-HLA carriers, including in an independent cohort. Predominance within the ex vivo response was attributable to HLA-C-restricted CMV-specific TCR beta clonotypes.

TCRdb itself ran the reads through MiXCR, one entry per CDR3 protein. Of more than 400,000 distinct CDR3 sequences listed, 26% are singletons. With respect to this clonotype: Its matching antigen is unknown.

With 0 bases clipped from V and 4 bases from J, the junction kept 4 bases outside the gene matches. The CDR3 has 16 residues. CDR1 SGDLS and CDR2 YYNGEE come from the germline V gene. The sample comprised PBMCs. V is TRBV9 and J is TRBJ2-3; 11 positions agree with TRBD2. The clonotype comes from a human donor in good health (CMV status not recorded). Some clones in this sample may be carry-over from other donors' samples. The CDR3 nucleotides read TGTGCCAGCAGCGTAGGTGATAGCGGGGGGGCAGATACGCAGTATTTT. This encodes CASSVGDSGGADTQYF.